These 9 T cell receptor beta chains originate from one sample sequenced in a study of blood T cell repertoires in COVID-19. Here immunoSEQ multiplex PCR was the method, and the copy in TCRdb shows in-frame clones only, minus some. Counted here are tens of thousands of clones, more than 75% occurring once; the ten biggest clones make up approximately 1%. Source material: peripheral blood. These receptors were obtained from a human donor in a cohort sampled during active COVID-19.

The chain uses TRBV5-4 and TRBJ2-7; TRBD2 aligns across 8 bases. V trimming: 3 bases; J trimming: 2 bases; junction bases outside the gene matches: 7. Germline-derived CDR1 and CDR2 are SGHNT and YYREEE (reference sequence). The length of the CDR3 is 15 residues. The CDR3, as DNA: TGTGCCAGCAGCTCGCGGGGGGTCATTCCCTACGAGCAGTACTTC. It specifies CASSSRGVIPYEQYF.

The chain links TRBV3-1 (or the pseudogene TRBV3-2) to TRBJ2-2; D is unresolved. Germline V gives CDR1 LGHDT, CDR2 YNNKEL (reference sequence). The V end was cut by 1 base, the J end by 5 bases, with 5 bases between. The CDR3 is 13 amino acids. Written as DNA, the CDR3 is TGTGCCAGCAGCCAAGGGCATACCGGGGAGCTGTTTTTT. Translated: CASSQGHTGELFF.

V usage is TRBV5-5 and J usage is TRBJ2-1; D might be TRBD1 (5 bases). CDR1 and CDR2 from the germline V gene are SGHKS and YYEKEE (reference sequence). The CDR3 consists of 15 residues. V was cut by 4 bases and J by 2 bases, with 13 bases left in between. DNA of the CDR3: TGTGCCAGCAGCAATAGGGAAGGGGCCTACAATGAGCAGTTCTTC. The encoded protein is CASSNREGAYNEQFF.

This sequence joins TRBV4-1 and TRBJ2-5; TRBD2 matches 14 bases. Germline V gene sequence: CDR1 MGHRA, CDR2 YSYEKL. The CDR3 runs to 18 residues. Unmatched junction bases numbered 9, after V lost 1 base and J lost 5 bases. Written as DNA, the CDR3 is TGCGCCAGCAGCCAAGCTTCGACTAGCGGGAGGGAGATGGAGACCCAGTACTTC. Protein sequence: CASSQASTSGREMETQYF.

This clone occurred a few times. CDR3 sequence reads: CASSGGGTSYEQYF. Here the CDR3 DNA reads TGTGCCAGCAGCGGAGGCGGTACTTCCTACGAGCAGTACTTC. The V call is TRBV11-2, the J call TRBJ2-7, with D tentatively TRBD2 (5 bases). This CDR3 is 14 amino acids long. V lost 5 bases, J lost 1 base, and 12 bases lay in between. The germline V gene has CDR1 SGHAT and CDR2 FQNNGV.

The genes are TRBV11-2 and TRBJ2-3; weak D call: TRBD2 (6 bases). V was shortened by 0 bases and J by 6 bases, with 13 bases between the two germline ends. Germline CDR1 SGHAT, CDR2 FQNNGV. This CDR3 spans 15 amino acids. The CDR3 region has the DNA TGTGCCAGCAGCTTAGAGCTAGCCGGAGGGGATACGCAGTATTTT. Translating it yields CASSLELAGGDTQYF.

The chain has TRBV5-4 and TRBJ1-2; TRBD1 matches at 7 bases. Germline V gives CDR1 SGHNT, CDR2 YYREEE (reference sequence). Trimming cost V 4 bases and J 8 bases; bases outside gene matches: 11. The CDR3 spans 14 residues. The CDR3 here is CASSTQQGRFGYTF. As DNA, the CDR3 is TGTGCCAGCAGCACTCAACAGGGGAGGTTCGGCTACACCTTC.

V usage is TRBV7-2 and J usage is TRBJ1-2, with D maybe TRBD1 (5 bases). The CDR3 runs 15 residues. V shed 1 base and J shed 4 bases, with 13 bases lying between them. Germline CDR1 is SGHTA and CDR2 is FQGNSA. The CDR3 DNA follows: TGTGCCAGCAGCTTAGAGGCAGGGCGCGGCTATGGCTACACCTTC. It yields the protein CASSLEAGRGYGYTF.

J is TRBJ2-2 and V is TRBV24-1, with 7 bases lining up with TRBD1. V lost 1 base and J lost 4; bases outside the gene matches: 8. Germline values: CDR1 KGHDR, CDR2 SFDVKD. The CDR3 length is 17 residues. The CDR3 DNA follows: TGTGCCACCAGTGATTTTATGAAGGGGGCAAGCACCGGGGAGCTGTTTTTT. Amino acid sequence: CATSDFMKGASTGELFF.